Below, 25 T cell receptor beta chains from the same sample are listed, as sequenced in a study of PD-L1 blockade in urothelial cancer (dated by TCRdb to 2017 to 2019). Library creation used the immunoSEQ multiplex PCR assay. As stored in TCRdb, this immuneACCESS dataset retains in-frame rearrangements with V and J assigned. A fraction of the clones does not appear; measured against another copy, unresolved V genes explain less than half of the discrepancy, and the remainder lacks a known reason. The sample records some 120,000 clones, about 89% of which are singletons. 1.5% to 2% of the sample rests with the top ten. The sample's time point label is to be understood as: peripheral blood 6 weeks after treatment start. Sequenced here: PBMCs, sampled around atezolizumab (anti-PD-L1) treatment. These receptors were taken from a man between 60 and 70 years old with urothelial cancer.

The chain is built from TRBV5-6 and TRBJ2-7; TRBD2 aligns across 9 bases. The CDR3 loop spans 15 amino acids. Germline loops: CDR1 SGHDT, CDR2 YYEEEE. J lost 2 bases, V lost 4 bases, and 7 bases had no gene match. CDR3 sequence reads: CASSRPAGGTYEQYF. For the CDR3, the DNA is TGTGCCAGCAGCCGCCCTGCGGGAGGGACCTACGAGCAGTACTTC.

CDR3 residues: CASSDSRQTYGYTF. For the CDR3, the DNA is TGTGCCAGCAGTGACTCCCGACAGACCTATGGCTACACCTTC. The rearrangement links TRBV6-4 to TRBJ1-2, with TRBD1 as a possible D gene (5 bases). Germline V gene data show CDR1 as MRHNA and CDR2 as SNTAGT. V was cut by 0 bases and J by 4 bases, with 9 bases left in between. CDR3 size: 14 residues.

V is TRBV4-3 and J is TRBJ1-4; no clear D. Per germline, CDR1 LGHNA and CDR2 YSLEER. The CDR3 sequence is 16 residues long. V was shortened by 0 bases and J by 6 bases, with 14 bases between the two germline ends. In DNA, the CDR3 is TGCGCCAGCAGCCAAGATCCGGAGGGAGCGGATGAAAAACTGTTTTTT. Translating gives CASSQDPEGADEKLFF.

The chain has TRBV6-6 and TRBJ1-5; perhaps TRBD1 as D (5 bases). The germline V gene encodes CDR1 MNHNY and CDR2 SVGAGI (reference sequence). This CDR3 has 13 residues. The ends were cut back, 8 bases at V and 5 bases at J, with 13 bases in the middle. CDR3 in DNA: TGTGCCAGCGACAGCAGGGCGGATCAGCCCCAGCATTTT. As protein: CASDSRADQPQHF.

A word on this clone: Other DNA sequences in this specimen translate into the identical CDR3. In nucleotides, the CDR3 is TGTGCCTGGAGTGTACTCACTGAAGCTTTCTTT. Translation gives CAWSVLTEAFF. The V call is TRBV30, the J call TRBJ1-1; D is ambiguous. CDR1 and CDR2 from the germline V gene are GTSNPN and SVGIG (reference sequence). The CDR3 runs 11 residues. Trimming stripped 0 bases from V and 4 bases from J, with 3 bases between.

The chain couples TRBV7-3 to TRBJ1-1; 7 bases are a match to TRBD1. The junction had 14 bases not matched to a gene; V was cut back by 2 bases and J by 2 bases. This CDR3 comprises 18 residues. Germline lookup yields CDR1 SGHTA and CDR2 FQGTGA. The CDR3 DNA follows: TGTGCCAGCAGCTTAGGGCCGAGAGGGGGCGCGTTAAACACTGAAGCTTTCTTT. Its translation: CASSLGPRGGALNTEAFF.

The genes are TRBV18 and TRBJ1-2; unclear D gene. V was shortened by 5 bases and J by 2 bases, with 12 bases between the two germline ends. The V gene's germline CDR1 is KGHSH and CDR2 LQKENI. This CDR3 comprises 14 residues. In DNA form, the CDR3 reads TGTGCCAGCTCAACATTAGACGGGAACTATGGCTACACCTTC. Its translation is CASSTLDGNYGYTF.

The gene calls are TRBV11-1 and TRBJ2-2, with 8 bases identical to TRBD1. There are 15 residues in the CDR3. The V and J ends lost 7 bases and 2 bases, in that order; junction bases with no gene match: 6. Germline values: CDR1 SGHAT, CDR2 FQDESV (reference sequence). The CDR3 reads CASTAGGQNTGELFF. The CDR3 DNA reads TGTGCCAGCACCGCAGGGGGCCAAAACACCGGGGAGCTGTTTTTT.

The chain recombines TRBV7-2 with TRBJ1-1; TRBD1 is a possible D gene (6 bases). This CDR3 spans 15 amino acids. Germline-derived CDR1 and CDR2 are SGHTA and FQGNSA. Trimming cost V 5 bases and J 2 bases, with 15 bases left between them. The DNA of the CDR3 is TGTGCCAGCAGCACCCGACAGGCGTACAACACTGAAGCTTTCTTT. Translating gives CASSTRQAYNTEAFF.

CDR3 region: CASSGGHFSTDTQYF. The DNA of the CDR3 is TGTGCCAGCAGTGGGGGACACTTTAGCACAGATACGCAGTATTTT. V usage is TRBV28 and J usage is TRBJ2-3; perhaps TRBD1 as D (6 bases). Germline V lookup: CDR1 MDHEN, CDR2 SYDVKM. The ends were cut back, 5 bases at V and 0 bases at J, with 12 bases in the middle. This CDR3 has 15 amino acids.

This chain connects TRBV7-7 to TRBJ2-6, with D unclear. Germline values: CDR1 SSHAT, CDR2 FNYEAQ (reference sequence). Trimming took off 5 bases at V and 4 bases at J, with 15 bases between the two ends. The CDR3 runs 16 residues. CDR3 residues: CASSPSPPSGANVLTF. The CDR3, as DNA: TGTGCCAGCAGCCCCTCTCCTCCTTCGGGGGCCAACGTCCTGACTTTC.

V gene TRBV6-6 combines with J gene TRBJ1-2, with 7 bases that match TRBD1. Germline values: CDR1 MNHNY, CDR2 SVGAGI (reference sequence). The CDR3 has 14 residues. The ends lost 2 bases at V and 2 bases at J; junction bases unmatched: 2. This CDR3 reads CASSYPGQNYGYTF. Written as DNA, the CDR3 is TGTGCCAGCAGTTACCCGGGACAGAACTATGGCTACACCTTC.

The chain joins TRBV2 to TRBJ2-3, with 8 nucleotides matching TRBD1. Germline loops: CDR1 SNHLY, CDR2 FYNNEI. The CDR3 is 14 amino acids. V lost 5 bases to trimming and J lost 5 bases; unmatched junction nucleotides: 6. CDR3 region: CASSRGQGGDTQYF. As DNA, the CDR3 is TGTGCCAGCAGTCGAGGACAGGGTGGAGATACGCAGTATTTT.

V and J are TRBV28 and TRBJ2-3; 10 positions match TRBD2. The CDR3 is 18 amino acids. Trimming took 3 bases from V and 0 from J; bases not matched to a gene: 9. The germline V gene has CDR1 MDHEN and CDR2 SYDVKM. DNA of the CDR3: TGTGCCAGCAGTTTTTCGATGGGTAGCGGGGGGAGCACAGATACGCAGTATTTT. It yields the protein CASSFSMGSGGSTDTQYF.

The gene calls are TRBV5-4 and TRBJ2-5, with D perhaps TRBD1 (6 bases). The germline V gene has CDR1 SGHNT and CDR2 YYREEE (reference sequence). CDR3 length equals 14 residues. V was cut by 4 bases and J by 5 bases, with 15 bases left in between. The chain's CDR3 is CASSQLTGTETQYF. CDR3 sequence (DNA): TGTGCCAGCAGCCAGCTAACAGGGACGGAGACCCAGTACTTC. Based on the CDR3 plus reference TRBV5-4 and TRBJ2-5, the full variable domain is ETGVTQSPTHLIKTRGQQVTLRCSSQSGHNTVSWYQQALGQGPQFIFQYYREEENGRGNFPPRFSGLQFPNYSSELNVNALELDDSALYLCASSQLTGTETQYFGPGTRLLVL.

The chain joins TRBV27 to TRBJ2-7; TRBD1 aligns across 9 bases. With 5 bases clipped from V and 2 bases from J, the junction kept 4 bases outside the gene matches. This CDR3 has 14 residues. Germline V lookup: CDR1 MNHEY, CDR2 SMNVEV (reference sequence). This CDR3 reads CASSKRTGAYEQYF. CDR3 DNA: TGTGCCAGCAGTAAGAGGACAGGGGCCTACGAGCAGTACTTC.

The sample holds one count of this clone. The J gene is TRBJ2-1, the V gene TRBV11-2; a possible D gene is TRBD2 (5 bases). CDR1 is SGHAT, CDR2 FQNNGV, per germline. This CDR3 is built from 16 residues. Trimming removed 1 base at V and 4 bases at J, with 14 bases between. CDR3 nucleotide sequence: TGTGCCAGCAGCTTAGCCCGGACTGCAGGATACAATGAGCAGTTCTTC. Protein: CASSLARTAGYNEQFF.

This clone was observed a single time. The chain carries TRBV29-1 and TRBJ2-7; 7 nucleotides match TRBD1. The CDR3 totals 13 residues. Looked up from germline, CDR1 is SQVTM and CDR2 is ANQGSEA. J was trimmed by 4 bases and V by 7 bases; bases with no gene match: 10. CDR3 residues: CSAFEQGKYEQYF. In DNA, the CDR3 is TGCAGCGCTTTTGAACAGGGGAAGTACGAGCAGTACTTC.

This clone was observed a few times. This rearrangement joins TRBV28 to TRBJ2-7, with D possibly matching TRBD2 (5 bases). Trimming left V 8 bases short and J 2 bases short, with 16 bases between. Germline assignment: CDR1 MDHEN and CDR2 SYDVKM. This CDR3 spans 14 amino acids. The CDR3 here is CASESGLRAYEQYF. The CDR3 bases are TGTGCCAGCGAATCGGGGTTGAGGGCCTACGAGCAGTACTTC. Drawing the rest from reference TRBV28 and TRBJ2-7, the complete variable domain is DVKVTQSSRYLVKRTGEKVFLECVQDMDHENMFWYRQDPGLGLRLIYFSYDVKMKEKGDIPEGYSVSREKKERFSLILESASTNQTSMYLCASESGLRAYEQYFGPGTRLTVT.

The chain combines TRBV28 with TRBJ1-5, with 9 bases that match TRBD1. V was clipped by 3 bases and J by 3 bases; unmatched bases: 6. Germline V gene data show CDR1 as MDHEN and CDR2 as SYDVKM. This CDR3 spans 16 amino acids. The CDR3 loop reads CASSLQGTGNNQPQHF. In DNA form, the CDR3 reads TGTGCCAGCAGTTTGCAAGGGACAGGGAACAATCAGCCCCAGCATTTT. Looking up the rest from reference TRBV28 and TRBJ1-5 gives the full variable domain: DVKVTQSSRYLVKRTGEKVFLECVQDMDHENMFWYRQDPGLGLRLIYFSYDVKMKEKGDIPEGYSVSREKKERFSLILESASTNQTSMYLCASSLQGTGNNQPQHFGDGTRLSIL.

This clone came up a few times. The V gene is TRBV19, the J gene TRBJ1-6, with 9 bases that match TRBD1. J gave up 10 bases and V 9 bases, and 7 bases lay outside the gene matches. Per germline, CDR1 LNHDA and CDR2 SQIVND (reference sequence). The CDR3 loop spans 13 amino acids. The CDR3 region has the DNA TGTGCCAGCAGGGACAGGGAAGAATCACCCCTCCACTTT. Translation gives CASRDREESPLHF.

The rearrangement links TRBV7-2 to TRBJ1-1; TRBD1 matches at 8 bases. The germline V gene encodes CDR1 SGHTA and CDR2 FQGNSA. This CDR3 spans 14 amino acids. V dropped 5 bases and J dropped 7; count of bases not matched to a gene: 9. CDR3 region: CASSPGQGIYEAFF. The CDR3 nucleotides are TGTGCCAGCAGCCCCGGACAGGGTATATATGAAGCTTTCTTT.

The CDR3 protein is CASSTNRQGARPHGYTF. The DNA of the CDR3 is TGTGCCAGTAGTACGAACCGACAGGGGGCCCGCCCCCATGGCTACACCTTC. The chain couples TRBV19 to TRBJ1-2; 10 bases are a match to TRBD1. Germline loops: CDR1 LNHDA, CDR2 SQIVND (reference sequence). The V and J ends lost 4 bases and 6 bases, in that order; junction bases with no gene match: 14. CDR3 length: 17 residues.

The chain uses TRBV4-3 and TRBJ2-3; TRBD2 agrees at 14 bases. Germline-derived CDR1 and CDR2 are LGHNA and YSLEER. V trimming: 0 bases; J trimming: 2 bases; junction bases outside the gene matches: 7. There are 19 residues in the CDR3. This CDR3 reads CASSQDLTTSGGVTDTQYF. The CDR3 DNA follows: TGCGCCAGCAGCCAAGATCTTACGACTAGCGGGGGGGTCACAGATACGCAGTATTTT.

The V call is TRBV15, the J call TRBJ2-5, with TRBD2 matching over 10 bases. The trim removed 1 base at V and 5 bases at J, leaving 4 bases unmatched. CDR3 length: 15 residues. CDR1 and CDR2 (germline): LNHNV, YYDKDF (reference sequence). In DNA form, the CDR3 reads TGTGCCACCAGCAGAGCTAGCGGGAGCATGGAGACCCAGTACTTC. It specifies CATSRASGSMETQYF.